This T cell receptor (beta chain) was captured in a study of blood T cell repertoires in COVID-19. Study-level background: Sites in the United States, Italy and Spain provided acute and convalescent COVID-19 samples. PBMCs, B-cell-depleted T cells, or T cells were the source of the cDNA or gDNA that made up the material.

The V and J ends lost 1 base and 2 bases, in that order; junction bases with no gene match: 8. This CDR3 has 18 amino acids. The germline V gene encodes CDR1 SGDLS and CDR2 YYNGEE. Study processing details: Reference gene primer amplification in the assay estimated nucleated cell counts. Using immunoSEQ multiplex PCR, the repertoire was profiled, and TCRdb retains in-frame clones only, with some absent. V and J calls and clone size are copied from that table; D and trimming were computed from the DNA. The sample includes 95,000 to 120,000 clones, 85% of them seen just once. This receptor was obtained from a human donor in a cohort sampled during active COVID-19. The specimen sequenced was peripheral blood. The V gene is TRBV9, the J gene TRBJ2-7, with 14 bases aligning to TRBD2. CDR3 in amino acids: CASSVLGTSGGEAYEQYF. The CDR3 DNA reads as TGTGCCAGCAGCGTACTGGGGACTAGCGGGGGAGAAGCCTACGAGCAGTACTTC.